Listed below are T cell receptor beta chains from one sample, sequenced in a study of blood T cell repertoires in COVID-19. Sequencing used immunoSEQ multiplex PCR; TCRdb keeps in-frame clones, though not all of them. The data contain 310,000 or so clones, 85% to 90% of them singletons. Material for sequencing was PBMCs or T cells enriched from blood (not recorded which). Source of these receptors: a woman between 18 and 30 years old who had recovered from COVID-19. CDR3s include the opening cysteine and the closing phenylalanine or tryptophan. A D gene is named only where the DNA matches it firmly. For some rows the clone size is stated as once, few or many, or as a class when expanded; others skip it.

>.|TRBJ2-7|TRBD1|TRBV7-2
CASSLDFGQGLPSLEQYF
TGTGCCAGCAGCTTAGATTTCGGACAGGGGCTCCCATCTCTCGAGCAGTACTTC
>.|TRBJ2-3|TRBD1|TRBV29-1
CSGRTGGEDTQYF
TGCAGCGGCCGAACAGGGGGCGAAGATACGCAGTATTTT
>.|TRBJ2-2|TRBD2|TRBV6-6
CASSRNGRVGTGELFF
TGTGCCAGCAGCCGAAATGGGAGGGTGGGGACCGGGGAGCTGTTTTTT
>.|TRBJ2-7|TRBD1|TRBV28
CASSSPTGGEQYF
TGTGCCAGCAGTTCCCCTACAGGGGGCGAGCAGTACTTC
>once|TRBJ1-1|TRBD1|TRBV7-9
CASSLVRGQGRAFF
TGTGCCAGCAGCTTAGTTCGAGGACAGGGACGAGCTTTCTTT
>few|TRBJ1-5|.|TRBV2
CASSRGYDQPQHF
TGTGCCAGCAGCCGGGGGTACGATCAGCCCCAGCATTTT
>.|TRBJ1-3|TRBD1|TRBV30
CAWKRRDRVGNTIYF
TGTGCCTGGAAAAGGCGGGACAGGGTTGGAAACACCATATATTTT
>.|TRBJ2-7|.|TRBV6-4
CASSDSDGGEQYF
TGTGCCAGCAGTGACTCTGATGGCGGGGAGCAGTACTTC
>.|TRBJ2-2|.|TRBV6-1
CASSEIFVLIVMDTGELFF
TGTGCCAGCAGTGAAATATTTGTGTTGATAGTTATGGACACCGGGGAGCTGTTTTTT
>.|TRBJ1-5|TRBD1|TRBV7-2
CASSLFTGGQPQHF
TGTGCCAGCAGCTTATTCACAGGGGGCCAGCCCCAGCATTTT
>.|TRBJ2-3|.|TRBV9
CASSVEIRDTDTQYF
TGTGCCAGCAGCGTAGAAATTCGCGACACAGATACGCAGTATTTT
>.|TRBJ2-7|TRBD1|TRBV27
CAIVQWDTGGERYEQYF
TGTGCCATCGTTCAATGGGATACAGGGGGAGAACGGTACGAGCAGTACTTC
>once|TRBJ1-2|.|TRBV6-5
CASRGGNYGYTF
TGTGCCAGCCGGGGGGGTAACTATGGCTACACCTTC
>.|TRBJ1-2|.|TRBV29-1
CSVTKDIGNYGYTF
TGCAGCGTTACAAAGGACATCGGTAACTATGGCTACACCTTC
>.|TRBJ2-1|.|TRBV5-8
CASSLSGGASYNEQFF
TGTGCCAGCAGCTTGTCGGGGGGCGCTTCTTACAATGAGCAGTTCTTC
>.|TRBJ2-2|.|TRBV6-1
CASSEALVSTGELFF
TGTGCCAGCAGTGAGGCTCTAGTATCCACCGGGGAGCTGTTTTTT
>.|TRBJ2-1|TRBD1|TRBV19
CASRPGQGFYNEQFF
TGTGCCAGTAGACCCGGACAGGGGTTCTACAATGAGCAGTTCTTC
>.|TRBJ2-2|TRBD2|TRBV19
CASSYRPFPTSGMTGELFF
TGTGCCAGTAGTTATCGTCCTTTCCCGACTAGCGGGATGACCGGGGAGCTGTTTTTT
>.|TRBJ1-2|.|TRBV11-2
CASSSGLRGYRDGYTF
TGTGCCAGCAGTTCGGGACTAAGGGGATATCGGGATGGCTACACCTTC
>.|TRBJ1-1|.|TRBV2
CASSAQGNTEAFF
TGTGCCAGCAGTGCACAGGGGAACACTGAAGCTTTCTTT
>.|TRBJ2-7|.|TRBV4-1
CASSQFDGAYEQYF
TGCGCCAGCAGCCAGTTTGACGGGGCCTACGAGCAGTACTTC
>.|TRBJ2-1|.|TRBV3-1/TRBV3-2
CASSQGLTYNEQFF
TGTGCCAGCAGCCAAGGGCTCACCTACAATGAGCAGTTCTTC
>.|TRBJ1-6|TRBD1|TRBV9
CASSPPPRQGIRSPLHF
TGTGCCAGCAGCCCCCCCCCTCGACAGGGAATTAGGTCACCCCTCCACTTT
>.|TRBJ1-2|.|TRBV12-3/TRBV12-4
CASSLAADGYTF
TGTGCCAGCAGTTTAGCAGCGGATGGCTACACCTTC
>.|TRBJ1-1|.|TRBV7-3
CASSSTDTMNTEAFF
TGTGCCAGCAGCTCGACAGATACCATGAACACTGAAGCTTTCTTT
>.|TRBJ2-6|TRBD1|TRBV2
CASKGLWTGGSSGANVLTF
TGTGCCAGCAAGGGTCTTTGGACAGGGGGAAGCTCTGGGGCCAACGTCCTGACTTTC
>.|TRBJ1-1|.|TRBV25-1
CASRDPQGSGREAFF
TGTGCCAGCAGGGATCCACAGGGAAGCGGTCGTGAAGCTTTCTTT
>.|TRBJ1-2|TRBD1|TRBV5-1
CASSIWTGSYGYTF
TGCGCCAGCAGCATATGGACAGGGAGCTATGGCTACACCTTC
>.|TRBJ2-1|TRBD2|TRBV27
CASSLSTSGSSNEQFF
TGTGCCAGCAGTTTATCGACTAGCGGGAGTTCGAATGAGCAGTTCTTC
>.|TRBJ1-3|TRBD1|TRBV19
CASSNRGISGNTIYF
TGTGCCAGTAGTAACAGGGGCATCTCTGGAAACACCATATATTTT
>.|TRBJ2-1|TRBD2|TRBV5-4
CASSGGAGGNLDEQFF
TGTGCCAGCAGCGGGGGGGCGGGAGGAAATCTCGATGAGCAGTTCTTC
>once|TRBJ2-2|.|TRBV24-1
CATNSDTGELFF
TGTGCCACCAACTCGGACACCGGGGAGCTGTTTTTT
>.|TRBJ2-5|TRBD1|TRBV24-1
CATSDSRTGGPTKETQYF
TGTGCCACCAGTGACTCCAGGACAGGGGGCCCTACAAAGGAGACCCAGTACTTC
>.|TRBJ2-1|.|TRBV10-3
CAISLSSYNEQFF
TGTGCCATCAGCCTCAGCTCCTACAATGAGCAGTTCTTC
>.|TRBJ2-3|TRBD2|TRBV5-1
CASSLTSGGVDTQYF
TGCGCCAGCAGCTTGACTAGCGGGGGAGTAGATACGCAGTATTTT
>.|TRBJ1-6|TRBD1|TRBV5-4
CASSKGQGASSYNSPLHF
TGTGCCAGCAGCAAAGGACAGGGGGCCAGCTCCTATAATTCACCCCTCCACTTT
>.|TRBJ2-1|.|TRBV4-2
CASSQVPPLQGEQFF
TGTGCCAGCAGCCAAGTACCCCCATTACAGGGTGAGCAGTTCTTC
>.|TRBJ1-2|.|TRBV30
CAWRTDKYYGYTF
TGTGCCTGGAGGACCGACAAGTACTATGGCTACACCTTC
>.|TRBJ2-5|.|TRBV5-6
CASSFSRVQYF
TGTGCCAGCAGCTTTTCGAGGGTCCAGTACTTC
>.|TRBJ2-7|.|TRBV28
CASSLGGSVEQYF
TGTGCCAGCAGTTTAGGGGGGAGCGTTGAGCAGTACTTC
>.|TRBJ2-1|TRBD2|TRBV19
CASSAGGGVDEQFF
TGTGCCAGTAGTGCCGGGGGGGGTGTCGATGAGCAGTTCTTC
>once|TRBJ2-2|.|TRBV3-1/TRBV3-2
CASSQPSGGATGELFF
TGTGCCAGCAGCCAACCTAGTGGGGGGGCAACCGGGGAGCTGTTTTTT